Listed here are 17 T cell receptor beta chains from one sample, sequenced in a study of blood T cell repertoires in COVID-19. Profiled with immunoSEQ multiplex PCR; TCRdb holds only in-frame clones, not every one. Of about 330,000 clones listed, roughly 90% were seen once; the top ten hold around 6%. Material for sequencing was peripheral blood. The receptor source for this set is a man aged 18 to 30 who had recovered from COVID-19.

The CDR3 spells CSIRTWGTEAFF. For the CDR3, the DNA is TGCAGCATAAGGACATGGGGCACTGAAGCTTTCTTT. The V gene is TRBV29-1, the J gene TRBJ1-1, with D maybe TRBD1 (5 bases). V lost 8 bases, J lost 4 bases, and 14 bases lay in between. CDR1 is SQVTM, CDR2 ANQGSEA, per germline. The CDR3 is 12 amino acids.

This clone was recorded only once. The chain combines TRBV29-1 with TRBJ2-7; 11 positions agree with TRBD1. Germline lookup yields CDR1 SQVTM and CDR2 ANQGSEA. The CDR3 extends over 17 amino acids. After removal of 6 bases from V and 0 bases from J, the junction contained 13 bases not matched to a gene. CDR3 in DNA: TGCAGCGTAGGACAGGGGGCGGAAGGATGGAACTCCTACGAGCAGTACTTC. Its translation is CSVGQGAEGWNSYEQYF.

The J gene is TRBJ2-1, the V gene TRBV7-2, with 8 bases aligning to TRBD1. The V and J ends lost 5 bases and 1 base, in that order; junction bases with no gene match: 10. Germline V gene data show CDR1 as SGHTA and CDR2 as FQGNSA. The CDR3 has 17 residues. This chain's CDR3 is CASSQQRGQVSYNEQFF. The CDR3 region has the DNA TGTGCCAGCAGCCAACAGAGGGGACAGGTGTCCTACAATGAGCAGTTCTTC. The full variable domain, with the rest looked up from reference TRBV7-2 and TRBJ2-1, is GAGVSQSPSNKVTEKGKDVELRCDPISGHTALYWYRQSLGQGLEFLIYFQGNSAPDKSGLPSDRFSAERTGGSVSTLTIQRTQQEDSAVYLCASSQQRGQVSYNEQFFGPGTRLTVL.

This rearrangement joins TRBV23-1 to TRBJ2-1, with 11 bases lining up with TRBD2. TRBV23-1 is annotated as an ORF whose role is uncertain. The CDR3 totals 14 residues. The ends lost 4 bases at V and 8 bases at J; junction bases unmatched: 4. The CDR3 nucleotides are TGCGCCAGCAGTCCTAGCGGGAGGTGGGATGAGCAGTTCTTC. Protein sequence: CASSPSGRWDEQFF.

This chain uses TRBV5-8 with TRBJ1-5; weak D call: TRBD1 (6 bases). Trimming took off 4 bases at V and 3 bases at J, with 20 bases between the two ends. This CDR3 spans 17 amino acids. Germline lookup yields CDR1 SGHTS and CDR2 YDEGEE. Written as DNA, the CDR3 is TGTGCCAGCAGCCTGCTCCGGGACACCTTTCCCAATCAGCCCCAGCATTTT. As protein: CASSLLRDTFPNQPQHF.

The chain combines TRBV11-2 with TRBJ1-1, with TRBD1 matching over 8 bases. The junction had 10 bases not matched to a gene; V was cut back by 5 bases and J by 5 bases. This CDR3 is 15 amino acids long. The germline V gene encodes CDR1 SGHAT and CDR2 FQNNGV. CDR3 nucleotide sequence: TGTGCCAGCAGCCTGTTTGGGACAGGTCAAACTGAAGCTTTCTTT. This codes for CASSLFGTGQTEAFF. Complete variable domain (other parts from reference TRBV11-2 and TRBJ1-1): EAGVAQSPRYKIIEKRQSVAFWCNPISGHATLYWYQQILGQGPKLLIQFQNNGVVDDSQLPKDRFSAERLKGVDSTLKIQPAKLEDSAVYLCASSLFGTGQTEAFFGQGTRLTVV.

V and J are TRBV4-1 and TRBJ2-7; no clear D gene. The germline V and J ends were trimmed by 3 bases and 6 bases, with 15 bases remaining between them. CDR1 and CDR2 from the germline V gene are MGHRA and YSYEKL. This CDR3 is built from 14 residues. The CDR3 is CASSHSVVSGEQYF. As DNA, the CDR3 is TGCGCCAGCAGCCACAGCGTCGTTTCGGGCGAGCAGTACTTC.

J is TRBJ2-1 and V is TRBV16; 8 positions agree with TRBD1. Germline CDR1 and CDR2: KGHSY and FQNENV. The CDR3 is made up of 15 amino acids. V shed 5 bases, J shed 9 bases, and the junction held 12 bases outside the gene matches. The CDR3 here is CASSSSRAGGGEQFF. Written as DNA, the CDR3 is TGTGCCAGCAGCTCCTCGAGGGCAGGGGGCGGTGAGCAGTTCTTC.

The CDR3: CASSQALAAPLNEQFF. As DNA, the CDR3 is TGCGCCAGCAGCCAAGCTCTAGCGGCCCCACTCAATGAGCAGTTCTTC. The V call is TRBV4-1, the J call TRBJ2-1; 7 bases are a match to TRBD2. Germline V gives CDR1 MGHRA, CDR2 YSYEKL. The J segment lost 6 bases and the V segment lost 1 base, leaving 9 bases of the junction unmatched. The CDR3 totals 16 residues.

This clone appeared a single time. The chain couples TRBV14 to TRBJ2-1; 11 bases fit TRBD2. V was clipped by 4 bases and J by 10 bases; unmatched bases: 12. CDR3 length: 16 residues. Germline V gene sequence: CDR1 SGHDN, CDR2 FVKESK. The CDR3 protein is CASSPGASGRIGEQFF. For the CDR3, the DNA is TGTGCCAGCAGCCCAGGGGCTAGCGGGAGGATAGGGGAGCAGTTCTTC.

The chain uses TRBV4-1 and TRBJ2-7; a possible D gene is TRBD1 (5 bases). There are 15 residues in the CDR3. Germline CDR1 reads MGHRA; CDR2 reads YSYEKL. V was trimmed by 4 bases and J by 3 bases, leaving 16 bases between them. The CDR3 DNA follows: TGCGCCAGCAGCCCCCTCCGGACACTTGGCTACGAGCAGTACTTC. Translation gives CASSPLRTLGYEQYF.

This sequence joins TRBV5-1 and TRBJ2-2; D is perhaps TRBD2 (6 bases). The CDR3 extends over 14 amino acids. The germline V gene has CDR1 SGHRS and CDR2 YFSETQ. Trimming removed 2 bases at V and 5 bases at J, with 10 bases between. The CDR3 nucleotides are TGCGCCAGCAGCTTTGGGGGAGGAACCGGGGAGCTGTTTTTT. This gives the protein CASSFGGGTGELFF.

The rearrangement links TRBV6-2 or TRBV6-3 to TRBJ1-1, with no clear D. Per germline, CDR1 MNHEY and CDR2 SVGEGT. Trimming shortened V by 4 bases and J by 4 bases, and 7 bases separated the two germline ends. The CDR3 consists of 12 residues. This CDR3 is CASSWSSTEAFF. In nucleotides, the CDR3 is TGTGCCAGCAGTTGGTCCAGCACTGAAGCTTTCTTT.

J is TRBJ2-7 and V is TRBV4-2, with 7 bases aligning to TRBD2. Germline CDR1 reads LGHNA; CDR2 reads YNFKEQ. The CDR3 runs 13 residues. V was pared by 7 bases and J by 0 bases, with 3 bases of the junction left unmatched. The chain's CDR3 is CASNGGSSYEQYF. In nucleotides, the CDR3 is TGTGCCAGCAACGGGGGGAGCTCCTACGAGCAGTACTTC.

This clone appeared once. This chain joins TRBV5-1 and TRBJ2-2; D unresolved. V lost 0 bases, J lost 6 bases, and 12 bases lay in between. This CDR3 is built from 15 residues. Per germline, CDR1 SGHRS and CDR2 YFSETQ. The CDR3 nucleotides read TGCGCCAGCAGCTTGGCCCAAATGGCCCCCGGGGAGCTGTTTTTT. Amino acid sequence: CASSLAQMAPGELFF.

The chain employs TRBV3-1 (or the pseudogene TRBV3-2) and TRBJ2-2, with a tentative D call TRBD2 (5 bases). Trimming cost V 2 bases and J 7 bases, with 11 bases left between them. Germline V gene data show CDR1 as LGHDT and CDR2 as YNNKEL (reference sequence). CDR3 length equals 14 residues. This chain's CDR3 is CASSQQGLNGELFF. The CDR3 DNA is TGTGCCAGCAGCCAACAAGGACTCAACGGGGAGCTGTTTTTT.

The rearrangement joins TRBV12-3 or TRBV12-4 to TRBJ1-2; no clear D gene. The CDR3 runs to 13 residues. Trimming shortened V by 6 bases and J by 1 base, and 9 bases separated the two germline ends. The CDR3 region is CASSLGVNYGYTF. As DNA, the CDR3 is TGTGCCAGCAGCCTCGGGGTTAACTATGGCTACACCTTC.